This T cell receptor beta chain was retrieved from a study of blood T cell repertoires in COVID-19 (dated by TCRdb to the early 2020s). Regarding the complete study: Samples covering the acute and convalescent phases of COVID-19 were provided by collaborators in the United States, Italy and Spain. Samples came from the ongoing ImmuneRACE study (first 160 participants) plus 1,254 subjects from 6 global collaborators. The repertoires were made available in a free public database intended to serve as a resource for research on the immune response to SARS-CoV-2. Subjects who had been exposed to COVID-19, were actively infected with it, or had recovered from it provided the deeply sampled blood TCRbeta repertoires that made up the dataset. HLA class I and class II types, where available, came from metadata supplied by the sample provider rather than from assay-based typing. The material from the prospective study consisted of cDNA or gDNA derived from T cells, B-cell-depleted T cells, or PBMCs. The sample metadata nearly always contained a de-identified subject ID, COVID-19 status, age in years and sex. Broader findings and caveats from the paper: How much clinical and demographic metadata was included differed by source and by participant, and the metadata was provided uncurated.

The immunoSEQ Assay, a bias-controlled multiplex PCR, was used to amplify TCRbeta CDR3 regions from genomic DNA. The authors' pipeline ran thus. Nucleated cell counts per sample were estimated from amplification of reference gene primers within the assay. Sequence reads were collapsed and filtered to measure the absolute abundance of every unique TCRbeta CDR3 rearrangement. For each sample, productive Simpson clonality was calculated as the square root of Simpson's diversity index across productive rearrangements. This is the immuneACCESS table as TCRdb keeps it, with only in-frame sequences that have V and J called. A part of the clones is gone; compared with another copy, unresolved V genes explain less than half, and the rest is unexplained. From that table come the V and J calls and clone size; the DNA was used to work out D and trimming. For this sample the table gives 250,000 to 300,000 clones, of which about 86% were detected only once. The ten biggest clones cover 3.5% to 5% of the sample.

Enrolling through a virtual design, the prospective study's participants ranged in age from roughly 18 to 90 years and lived across about two dozen United States geographic areas. In the prospective study, cohorts were assigned on the basis of participant-reported clinical history obtained from a screening survey and a study questionnaire. Each participant in the prospective study had whole blood, serum and a nasopharyngeal or oropharyngeal swab collected by mobile phlebotomists. Over a roughly 2-month period, participants in the prospective study had the option of providing additional blood draws and questionnaires. Before DNA extraction, prospective study blood samples were shipped either frozen or at room temperature. In the case of this clone: This clone's antigen is unknown. No qualities accompany the bases; no much larger clone lies one base away.

Here V drops 5 bases and J drops 4 bases, and the junction holds 7 bases not matched to any gene. Including cysteine and phenylalanine, the CDR3 has 15 amino acids. Of the read, only the CDR3 DNA is kept; its 45 bases are in frame from base 1. CDR1 and CDR2 are read off the germline V gene as MNHEY and SVGAGI. The rearrangement combines TRBV6-5 with TRBJ2-2, and 7 junction bases match TRBD2. This clonotype originated in a man in his thirties or forties with acute COVID-19. Sequencing was done on a sample of PBMCs or T cells enriched from blood (not recorded which). The DNA is as follows: TGTGCCAGCAGTCCCCCACCGGGAGGCACCGGGGAGCTGTTTTTT. It encodes CASSPPPGGTGELFF.